The source of this T cell receptor (beta chain) is a study of neurological immune-mediated disorders. Points from the study as a whole: The greatest TCR clonal expansion occurred in HTLV-1-associated myelopathy and the least in multiple sclerosis, which fell below healthy controls. None of the CDR3 amino acid sequences in expanded clones turned up in more than one subject, which points to private repertoires in all groups.

The method for making cDNA was 5'RACE, and it used 10-nucleotide random UMIs. TCRdb passed the 5' RACE reads through MiXCR, listing each CDR3 protein once. Of tens of thousands of distinct CDR3 sequences in the sample, around an eighth are singletons; the top ten hold roughly 13%. This clonotype was recorded a few times. The antigen remains undetermined. For the unsorted libraries, 2 million PBMCs stored at -80 C served as input. Deletions cut 0 bases from V and 0 bases from J, with 9 bases between. CDR1 and CDR2 from the germline V gene are DFQATT and SNEGSKA (reference sequence). The CDR3 is made up of 15 amino acids.

The clonotype originates from a woman aged 55-70 years with HTLV-1-associated myelopathy (HAM/TSP). The sample was PBMCs. V and J are TRBV20-1 and TRBJ2-1; unclear D gene. The CDR3 spells CSARDPPSSYNEQFF. The DNA for the CDR3 is TGCAGTGCTAGAGATCCACCTAGCTCCTACAATGAGCAGTTCTTC.